This TCR beta chain was recovered during a study of T cell changes during pregnancy in multiple sclerosis. V was cut by 1 base and J by 3 bases, with 12 bases left in between. The CDR3 is 15 residues long. Per germline, CDR1 LNHNV and CDR2 YYDKDF (reference sequence). This table comes from immunoSEQ multiplex PCR, and its TCRdb copy is limited to in-frame clones, with some not included. Here the sample spans 29,000 or so clones, 90% to 95% being singletons. The sequence was collected from a female donor with multiple sclerosis, enrolled in a pregnancy study. The sequencing here drew on CD4+ T cells from peripheral blood mononuclear cells, taken in the first trimester of pregnancy. The rearrangement uses TRBV15 and TRBJ2-5; D gene uncertain. The CDR3 reads CATSRGARGEETQYF. The CDR3 region has the DNA TGTGCCACCAGCAGAGGCGCTAGAGGTGAAGAGACCCAGTACTTC.